The source of this TCR beta chain is a study of metastatic and nonmetastatic thyroid tumors. Germline CDR1 reads MDHEN; CDR2 reads SYDVKM. The CDR3 is 17 amino acids. V was shortened by 7 bases and J by 15 bases, with 34 bases between the two germline ends. Thyroid surgery was performed in patients who had received no treatment beforehand. TCRdb reprocessed the PCR reads via MiXCR. The repertoire holds tens of thousands of clones, with 20% to 25% as singletons. Specimen: blood. The receptor was isolated from a female donor with papillary thyroid cancer or a benign thyroid nodule (not recorded which). Some clones in this sample may be carry-over from other donors' samples. The chain combines TRBV28 with TRBJ1-3, with D hard to call. The CDR3 region has the DNA TGTGCCAGCACAAATACAGCCGGACGGATGTCAGGAAACACAAGATATTTT. It yields the protein CASTNTAGRMSGNTRYF.